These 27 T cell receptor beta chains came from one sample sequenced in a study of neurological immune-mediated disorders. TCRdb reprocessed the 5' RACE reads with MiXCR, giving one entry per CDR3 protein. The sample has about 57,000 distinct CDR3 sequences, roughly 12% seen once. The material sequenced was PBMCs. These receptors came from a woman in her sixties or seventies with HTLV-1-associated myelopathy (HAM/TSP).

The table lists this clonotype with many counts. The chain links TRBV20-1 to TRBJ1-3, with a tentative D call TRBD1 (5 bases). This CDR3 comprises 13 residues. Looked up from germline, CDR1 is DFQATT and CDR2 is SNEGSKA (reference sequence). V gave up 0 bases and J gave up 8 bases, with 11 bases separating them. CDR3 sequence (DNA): TGCAGTGCTAGAGATTCACAGGTGGACACCATATATTTT. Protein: CSARDSQVDTIYF.

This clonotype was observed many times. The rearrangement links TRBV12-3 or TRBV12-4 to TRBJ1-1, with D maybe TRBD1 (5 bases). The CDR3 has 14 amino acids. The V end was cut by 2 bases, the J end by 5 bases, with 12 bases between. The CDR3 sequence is CASSLIDRSTEAFF. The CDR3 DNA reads TGTGCCAGCAGTTTAATAGACAGATCTACTGAAGCTTTCTTT.

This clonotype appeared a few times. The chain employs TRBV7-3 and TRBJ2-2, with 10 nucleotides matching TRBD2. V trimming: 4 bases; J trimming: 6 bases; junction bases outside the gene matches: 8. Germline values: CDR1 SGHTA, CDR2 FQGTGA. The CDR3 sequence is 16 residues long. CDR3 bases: TGTGCCAGCAGCTCACGGGCTAGCGGGAGTTCCGGGGAGCTGTTTTTT. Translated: CASSSRASGSSGELFF.

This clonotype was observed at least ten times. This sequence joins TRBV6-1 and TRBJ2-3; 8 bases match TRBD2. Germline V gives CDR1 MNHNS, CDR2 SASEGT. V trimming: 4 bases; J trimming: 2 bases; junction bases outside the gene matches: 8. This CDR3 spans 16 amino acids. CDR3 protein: CASSGTGAGDTDTQYF. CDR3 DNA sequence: TGTGCCAGCAGTGGCACTGGAGCGGGAGACACAGATACGCAGTATTTT.

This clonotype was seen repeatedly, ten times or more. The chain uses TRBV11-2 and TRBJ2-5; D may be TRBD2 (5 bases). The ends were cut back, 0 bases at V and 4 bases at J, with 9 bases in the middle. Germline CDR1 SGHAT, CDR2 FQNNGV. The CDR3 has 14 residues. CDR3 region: CASSLDVRVETQYF. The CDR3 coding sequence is TGTGCCAGCAGCTTAGATGTGAGGGTAGAGACCCAGTACTTC.

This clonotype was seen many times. CDR3 nucleotide sequence: TGTGCCAGCAGCGTAGAAAGAGCGAACACACCCTTGGGGGAGACCCAGTACTTC. Protein: CASSVERANTPLGETQYF. J is TRBJ2-5 and V is TRBV9; D not certain. The CDR3 loop spans 18 amino acids. Germline V gives CDR1 SGDLS, CDR2 YYNGEE. Trimming cost V 0 bases and J 5 bases, with 23 bases left between them.

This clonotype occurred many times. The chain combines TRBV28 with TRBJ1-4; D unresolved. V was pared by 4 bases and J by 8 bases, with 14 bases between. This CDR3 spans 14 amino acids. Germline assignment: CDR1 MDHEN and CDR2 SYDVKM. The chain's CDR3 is CASSSGSLGEKLFF. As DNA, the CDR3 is TGTGCCAGCAGTTCCGGGTCGCTTGGAGAAAAACTGTTTTTT.

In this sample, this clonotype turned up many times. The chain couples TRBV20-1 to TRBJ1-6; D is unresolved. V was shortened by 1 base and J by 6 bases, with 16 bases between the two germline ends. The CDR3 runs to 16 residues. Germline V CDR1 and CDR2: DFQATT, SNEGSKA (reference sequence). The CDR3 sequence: CSARVPGPVPNSPLHF. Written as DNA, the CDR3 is TGCAGTGCTAGAGTTCCCGGGCCGGTCCCTAATTCACCCCTCCACTTT.

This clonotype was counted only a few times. CDR3 sequence (DNA): TGCGCCAGCGGTCCAGACAGGAAATACGAGCAGTACTTC. It specifies CASGPDRKYEQYF. This rearrangement joins TRBV10-2 to TRBJ2-7; D may be TRBD1 (6 bases). V lost 8 bases and J lost 4, with 15 bases in between. In germline, CDR1 is WSHSY, CDR2 SAAADI. There are 13 residues in the CDR3.

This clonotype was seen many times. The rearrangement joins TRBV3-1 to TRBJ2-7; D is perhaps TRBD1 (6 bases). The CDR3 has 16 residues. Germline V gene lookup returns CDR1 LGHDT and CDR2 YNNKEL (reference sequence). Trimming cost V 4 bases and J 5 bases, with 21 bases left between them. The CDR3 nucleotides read TGTGCCAGCAGCCCGGATACAGGGTCAGGTGGTAACGAGCAGTACTTC. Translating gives CASSPDTGSGGNEQYF.

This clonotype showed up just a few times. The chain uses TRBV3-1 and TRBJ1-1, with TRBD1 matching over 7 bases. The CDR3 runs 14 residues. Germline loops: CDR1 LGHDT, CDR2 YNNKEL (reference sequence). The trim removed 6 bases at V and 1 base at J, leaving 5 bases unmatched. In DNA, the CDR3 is TGTGCCAGCAGGCTTCGACAGGGGAACACTGAAGCTTTCTTT. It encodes CASRLRQGNTEAFF.

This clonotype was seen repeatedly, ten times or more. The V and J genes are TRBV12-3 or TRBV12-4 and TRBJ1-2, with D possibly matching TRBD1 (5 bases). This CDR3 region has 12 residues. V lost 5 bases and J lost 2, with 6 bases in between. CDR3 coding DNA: TGTGCCAGCAGTGCAGGGAACTATGGCTACACCTTC. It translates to CASSAGNYGYTF.

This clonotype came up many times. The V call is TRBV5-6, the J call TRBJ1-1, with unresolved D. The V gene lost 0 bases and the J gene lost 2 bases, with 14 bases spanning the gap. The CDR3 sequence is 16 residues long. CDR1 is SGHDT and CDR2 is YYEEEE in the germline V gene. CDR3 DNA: TGTGCCAGCAGCTTGGACCGGAAAGATGACAACACTGAAGCTTTCTTT. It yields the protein CASSLDRKDDNTEAFF.

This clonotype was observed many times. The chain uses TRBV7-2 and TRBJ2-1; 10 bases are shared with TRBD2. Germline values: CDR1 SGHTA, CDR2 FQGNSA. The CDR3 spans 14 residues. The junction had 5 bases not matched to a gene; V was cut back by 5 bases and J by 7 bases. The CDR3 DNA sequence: TGTGCCAGCAGCCCTAGCGGGAGTGTAAATGAGCAGTTCTTC. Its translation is CASSPSGSVNEQFF. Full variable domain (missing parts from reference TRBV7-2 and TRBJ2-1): GAGVSQSPSNKVTEKGKDVELRCDPISGHTALYWYRQSLGQGLEFLIYFQGNSAPDKSGLPSDRFSAERTGGSVSTLTIQRTQQEDSAVYLCASSPSGSVNEQFFGPGTRLTVL.

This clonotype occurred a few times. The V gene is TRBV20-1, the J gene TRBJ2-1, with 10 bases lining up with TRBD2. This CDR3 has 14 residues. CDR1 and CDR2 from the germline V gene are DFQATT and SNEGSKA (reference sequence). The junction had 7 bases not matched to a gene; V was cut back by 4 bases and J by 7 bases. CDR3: CSATLAGVKNEQFF. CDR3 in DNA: TGCAGTGCTACTCTAGCGGGAGTTAAGAATGAGCAGTTCTTC.

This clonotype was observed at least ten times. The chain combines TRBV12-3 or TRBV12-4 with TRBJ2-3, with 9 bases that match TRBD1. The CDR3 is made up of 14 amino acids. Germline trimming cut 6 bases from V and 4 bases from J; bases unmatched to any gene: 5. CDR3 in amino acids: CASRGQGMSDTQYF. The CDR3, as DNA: TGTGCCAGCAGGGGACAGGGTATGTCAGATACGCAGTATTTT.

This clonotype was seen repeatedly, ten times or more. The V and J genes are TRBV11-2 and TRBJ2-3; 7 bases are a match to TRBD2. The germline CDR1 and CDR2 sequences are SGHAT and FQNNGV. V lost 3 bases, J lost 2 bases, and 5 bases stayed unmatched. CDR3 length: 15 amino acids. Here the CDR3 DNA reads TGTGCCAGCAGCTTTAGCGGGTTGGTCACAGATACGCAGTATTTT. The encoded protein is CASSFSGLVTDTQYF.

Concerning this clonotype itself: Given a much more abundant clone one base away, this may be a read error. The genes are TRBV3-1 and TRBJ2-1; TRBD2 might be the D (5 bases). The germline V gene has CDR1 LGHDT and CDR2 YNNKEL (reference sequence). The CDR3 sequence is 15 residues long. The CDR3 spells CVSSQDAGGHNEQFF. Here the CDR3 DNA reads TGTGTCAGCAGCCAAGATGCGGGCGGCCACAATGAGCAGTTCTTC.

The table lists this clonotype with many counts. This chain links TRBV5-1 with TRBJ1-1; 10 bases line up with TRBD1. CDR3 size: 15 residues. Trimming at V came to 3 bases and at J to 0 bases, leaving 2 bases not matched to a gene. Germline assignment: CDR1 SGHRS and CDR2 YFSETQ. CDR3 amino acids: CASSSGTGVNTEAFF. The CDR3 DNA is TGCGCCAGCAGCTCAGGGACAGGGGTGAACACTGAAGCTTTCTTT.

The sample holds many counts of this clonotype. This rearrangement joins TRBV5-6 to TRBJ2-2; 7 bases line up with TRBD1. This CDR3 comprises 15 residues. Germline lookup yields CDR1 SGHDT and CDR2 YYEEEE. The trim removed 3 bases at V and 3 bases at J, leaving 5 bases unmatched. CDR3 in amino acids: CASSWTGWDTGELFF. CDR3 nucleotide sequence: TGTGCCAGCAGCTGGACAGGTTGGGACACCGGGGAGCTGTTTTTT.

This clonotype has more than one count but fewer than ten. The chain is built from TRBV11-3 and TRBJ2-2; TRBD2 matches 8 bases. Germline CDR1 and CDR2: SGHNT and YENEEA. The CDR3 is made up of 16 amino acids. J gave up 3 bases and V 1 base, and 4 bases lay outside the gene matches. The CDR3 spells CASSLAGGPYTGELFF. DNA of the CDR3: TGTGCCAGCAGCTTAGCGGGAGGGCCTTACACCGGGGAGCTGTTTTTT.

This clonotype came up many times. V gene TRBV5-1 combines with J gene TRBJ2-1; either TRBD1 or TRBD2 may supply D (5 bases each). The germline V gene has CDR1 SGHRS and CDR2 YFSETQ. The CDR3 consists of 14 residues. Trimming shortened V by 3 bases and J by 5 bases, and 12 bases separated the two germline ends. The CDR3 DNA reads TGCGCCAGCAGCTCAGGGACGAAAAACAATGAGCAGTTCTTC. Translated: CASSSGTKNNEQFF.

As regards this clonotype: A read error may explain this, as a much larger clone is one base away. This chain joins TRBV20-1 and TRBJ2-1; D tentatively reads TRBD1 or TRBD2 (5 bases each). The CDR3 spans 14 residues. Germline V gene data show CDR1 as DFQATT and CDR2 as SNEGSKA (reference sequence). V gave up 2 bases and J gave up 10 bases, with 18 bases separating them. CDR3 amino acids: CSARYRGGLEEQFF. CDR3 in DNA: TGCAGTGCTAGATATCGGGGCGGGCTCGAGGAGCAGTTCTTC.

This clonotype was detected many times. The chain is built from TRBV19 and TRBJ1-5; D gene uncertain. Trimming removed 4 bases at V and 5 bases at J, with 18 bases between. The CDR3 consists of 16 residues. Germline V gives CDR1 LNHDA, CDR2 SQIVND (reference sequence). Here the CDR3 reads CASSTRTSRLDQPQHF. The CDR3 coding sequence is TGTGCCAGTAGTACCCGGACCTCAAGGTTAGATCAGCCCCAGCATTTT.

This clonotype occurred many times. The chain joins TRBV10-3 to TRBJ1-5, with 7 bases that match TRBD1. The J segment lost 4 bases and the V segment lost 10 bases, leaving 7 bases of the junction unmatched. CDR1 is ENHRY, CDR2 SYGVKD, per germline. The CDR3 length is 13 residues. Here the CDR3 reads CASGTVKNQPQHF. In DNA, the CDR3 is TGTGCCAGTGGGACAGTCAAAAATCAGCCCCAGCATTTT.

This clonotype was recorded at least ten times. The CDR3 bases are TGTGCCAGCAGTTCTCAGGGGGCGCCGGGGTACGAGCAGTACTTC. Protein product: CASSSQGAPGYEQYF. The J gene is TRBJ2-7, the V gene TRBV12-3 or TRBV12-4, with 8 bases matching TRBD1. This CDR3 has 15 residues. J was trimmed by 4 bases and V by 4 bases; bases with no gene match: 9.

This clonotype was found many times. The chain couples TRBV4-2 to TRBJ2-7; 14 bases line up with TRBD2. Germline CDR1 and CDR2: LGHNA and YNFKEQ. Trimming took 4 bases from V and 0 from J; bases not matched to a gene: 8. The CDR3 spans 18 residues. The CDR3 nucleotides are TGTGCCAGCAGCCGGGACGGACTAGCGGGAGGCAACTCCTACGAGCAGTACTTC. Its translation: CASSRDGLAGGNSYEQYF.